The 2 T cell receptor beta chains below come from one sample, sequenced in a study of CD8+CD57+ T cells in acquired aplastic anemia. Investigators profiled TCR beta VDJ and CDR3 from genomic DNA template. TCRdb re-called the reads with MiXCR, one entry per CDR3 protein. The table includes a few hundred thousand distinct CDR3 sequences, 82% detected once. By flow cytometry, patients selected for sequencing had shown an expansion of CD8+CD57+ cells. The sequenced material came from sorted CD4+, CD8+, or CD8+CD57+ T cells (not recorded which) from PBMCs. Receptors originate from a human donor with aplastic anemia.

The chain combines TRBV9 with TRBJ1-1; 7 nucleotides align to TRBD1. The CDR3 is 16 amino acids. Germline CDR1 and CDR2: SGDLS and YYNGEE. Trimming took 3 bases from V and 9 from J; bases not matched to a gene: 17. DNA of the CDR3: TGTGCCAGCAGCGGAGGGGGACAGAGCACAGATACGCAAGCTTTCTTT. It codes for CASSGGGQSTDTQAFF.

The chain is built from TRBV11-3 and TRBJ2-4; no reliable D call. V dropped 8 bases and J dropped 12 bases, with 17 bases sitting between them. Germline lookup yields CDR1 SGHNT and CDR2 YENEEA. The CDR3 extends over 12 amino acids. This CDR3 is CASGVDLTSQYF. CDR3 DNA sequence: TGTGCCAGCGGAGTAGATCTGACAAGTCAGTACTTC.